The present entry profiles one TCR beta chain with its context. The antigen remains undetermined. The CDR3 loop spans 15 amino acids. Germline V lookup: CDR1 SGHAT, CDR2 FQNNGV. V shed 2 bases and J shed 4 bases, with 15 bases lying between them. These data originate in a study of shared clonotypes between healthy human individuals. Study observations and caveats: The authors sampled blood alone, and tissue repertoires likely differ.

Adult donors, all healthy and HIV-negative, had no recent acute infections or vaccinations. Each subset's genomic DNA was split evenly across several immunoSEQ plates. TCRdb keeps only in-frame clones here, not all; method: immunoSEQ multiplex PCR. This sample yields about 490,000 clones, of which approximately 80% are seen a single time; more than 10% belongs to the top ten. Sequencing was carried out using PBMCs. The chain is built from TRBV11-2 and TRBJ2-7; possibly TRBD1 for D (6 bases). The sequence derives from a woman aged 40 to 50 in good health. Some clones in this sample may be carry-over from other donors' samples. CDR3 DNA sequence: TGTGCCAGCAGCTTAACCTCAGGGGCGAATTACGAGCAGTACTTC. Translated, it gives CASSLTSGANYEQYF.